These 16 T cell receptor beta chains originate from one sample sequenced in a study of spatial heterogeneity in lung cancer. Sample time point: sample taken at primary tumor resection. Notes on the study in general: Tumoral mutation counts were tracked by counts of expanded intratumoral alpha and beta TCRs.

Their recognized antigens are unknown. TCRdb independently ran MiXCR on the 5' RACE reads; one entry per CDR3 protein. Here the sample spans some 100,000 distinct CDR3 sequences, 3.5% to 5% being singletons. The source material was lung tumor tissue, sampled at surgery. The receptor set was obtained from a male donor with early-stage non-small cell lung cancer.

This clonotype was observed at least ten times. The CDR3 sequence is CASSFGSYNEQFF. In nucleotides, the CDR3 is TGTGCCAGCAGTTTTGGGTCCTACAATGAGCAGTTCTTC. The rearrangement uses TRBV28 and TRBJ2-1; no clear D gene. CDR1 and CDR2 (germline): MDHEN, SYDVKM. The V end was cut by 3 bases, the J end by 1 base, with 4 bases between. There are 13 residues in the CDR3. The whole variable domain, remainder taken from reference TRBV28 and TRBJ2-1, is DVKVTQSSRYLVKRTGEKVFLECVQDMDHENMFWYRQDPGLGLRLIYFSYDVKMKEKGDIPEGYSVSREKKERFSLILESASTNQTSMYLCASSFGSYNEQFFGPGTRLTVL.

This clonotype was seen only a few times. This rearrangement joins TRBV18 to TRBJ2-7; TRBD2 is a possible D gene (5 bases). Germline-derived CDR1 and CDR2 are KGHSH and LQKENI. This CDR3 has 14 residues. V was pared by 4 bases and J by 1 base, with 11 bases between. Here the CDR3 reads CASSRAGTSYEQYF. Written as DNA, the CDR3 is TGTGCCAGCTCACGGGCGGGCACATCCTACGAGCAGTACTTC.

This clonotype was detected ten times or more. The chain carries TRBV24-1 and TRBJ2-3, with D unresolved. Looked up from germline, CDR1 is KGHDR and CDR2 is SFDVKD. V lost 5 bases, J lost 0 bases, and 8 bases lay in between. This CDR3 contains 14 residues. CDR3 nucleotide sequence: TGTGCCACCAGTGCTTCAATTAGCACAGATACGCAGTATTTT. Residues: CATSASISTDTQYF.

This clonotype showed up many times. The rearrangement uses TRBV2 and TRBJ2-1, with 9 bases matching TRBD1. After removal of 3 bases from V and 7 bases from J, the junction contained 13 bases not matched to a gene. Germline V CDR1 and CDR2: SNHLY, FYNNEI. This CDR3 has 17 residues. The CDR3 loop reads CASSDHRTGGARNEQFF. CDR3 nucleotides: TGTGCCAGCAGTGACCATCGTACAGGGGGCGCGAGAAATGAGCAGTTCTTC.

This clonotype was counted many times. V gene TRBV4-1 combines with J gene TRBJ2-5; TRBD1 matches 10 bases. The CDR3 runs 18 residues. The junction had 18 bases not matched to a gene; V was cut back by 4 bases and J by 7 bases. Per germline, CDR1 MGHRA and CDR2 YSYEKL. CDR3 DNA sequence: TGCGCCAGCAGCCCGAGGGTAGTTCGGACAGGGGGTCTTTGGACCCAGTACTTC. It is translated as CASSPRVVRTGGLWTQYF.

Ten or more counts support this clonotype. This sequence joins TRBV29-1 and TRBJ1-1; D is uncertain. This CDR3 comprises 13 residues. The V gene lost 4 bases and the J gene lost 1 base, with 10 bases spanning the gap. The V gene's germline CDR1 is SQVTM and CDR2 ANQGSEA. The CDR3 is CSVGPLKNTEAFF. For the CDR3, the DNA is TGCAGCGTTGGCCCTCTCAAGAACACTGAAGCTTTCTTT.

This clonotype was counted at least ten times. The V gene is TRBV5-6, the J gene TRBJ2-2; 8 bases match TRBD2. Germline trimming cut 0 bases from V and 8 bases from J; bases unmatched to any gene: 0. Germline V gives CDR1 SGHDT, CDR2 YYEEEE. The CDR3 extends over 13 amino acids. The CDR3 loop reads CASSLASGGELFF. The CDR3 DNA reads as TGTGCCAGCAGCTTGGCTAGCGGGGGGGAGCTGTTTTTT.

The CDR3 loop reads CASRTGREEKLFF. CDR3 bases: TGTGCCAGCCGGACAGGGAGGGAAGAAAAACTGTTTTTT. The V gene is TRBV12-3 or TRBV12-4, the J gene TRBJ1-4; 8 nucleotides align to TRBD1. The CDR3 covers 13 residues. Trimming cost V 8 bases and J 8 bases; bases outside gene matches: 7.

This clonotype was observed at least ten times. The chain carries TRBV27 and TRBJ2-7, with a tentative D call TRBD1 (6 bases). The CDR3 loop spans 15 amino acids. Germline V CDR1 and CDR2: MNHEY, SMNVEV (reference sequence). The V gene lost 4 bases and the J gene lost 3 bases, with 16 bases spanning the gap. In DNA form, the CDR3 reads TGTGCCAGCAGTTCCAGACAGGACCCAAACTACGAGCAGTACTTC. It codes for CASSSRQDPNYEQYF.

Many counts were recorded for this clonotype. In DNA form, the CDR3 reads TGTGCCAGCACTAGCGGGAGAGGGACCGGGGAGCTGTTTTTT. This translates into CASTSGRGTGELFF. The chain links TRBV2 to TRBJ2-2, with 10 nucleotides matching TRBD2. There are 14 residues in the CDR3. Germline V gives CDR1 SNHLY, CDR2 FYNNEI. Trimming took 7 bases from V and 5 from J; bases not matched to a gene: 4.

This clonotype was counted ten times or more. The chain has TRBV11-2 and TRBJ2-1; 11 bases map to TRBD2. Germline V gene data show CDR1 as SGHAT and CDR2 as FQNNGV. V shed 1 base and J 8 bases; nucleotides not matched to a gene: 1. The CDR3 covers 14 residues. CDR3 DNA: TGTGCCAGCAGCTTAGGGACTAGCGGGCATGAGCAGTTCTTC. It encodes CASSLGTSGHEQFF.

This clonotype has at least ten counts. V usage is TRBV28 and J usage is TRBJ2-3; 7 bases agree with TRBD2. The CDR3 totals 13 residues. CDR1 and CDR2 from the germline V gene are MDHEN and SYDVKM. The J segment lost 7 bases and the V segment lost 5 bases, leaving 6 bases of the junction unmatched. CDR3 DNA: TGTGCCAGCAGTCGTAGCGGGCCTTATACGCAGTATTTT. This translates into CASSRSGPYTQYF.

This clonotype showed up many times. The rearrangement links TRBV11-2 to TRBJ1-6; D is unclear. The CDR3 covers 12 residues. Germline V CDR1 and CDR2: SGHAT, FQNNGV. Trimming shortened V by 1 base and J by 10 bases, and 5 bases separated the two germline ends. The DNA for the CDR3 is TGTGCCAGCAGCTTAGGAGCGTCACCCCTCCACTTT. Amino acids: CASSLGASPLHF.

This clonotype was seen repeatedly, ten times or more. The CDR3 sequence: CASSQGLVGGEQFF. The CDR3 coding sequence is TGTGCCAGCAGCCAGGGACTAGTTGGCGGTGAGCAGTTCTTC. The rearrangement links TRBV3-1 to TRBJ2-1; 8 bases map to TRBD2. This CDR3 has 14 residues. From germline, CDR1 is LGHDT and CDR2 YNNKEL (reference sequence). Trimming cost V 3 bases and J 9 bases; bases outside gene matches: 7.

In DNA form, the CDR3 reads TGTGCCAGCAGAGGATCCGGTATCAGGGACAGGAAGAACACTGAAGCTTTCTTT. It is translated as CASRGSGIRDRKNTEAFF. V is TRBV7-9 and J is TRBJ1-1; 8 bases align to TRBD1. This CDR3 spans 18 amino acids. Looked up from germline, CDR1 is SEHNR and CDR2 is FQNEAQ (reference sequence). V trimming: 6 bases; J trimming: 1 base; junction bases outside the gene matches: 16. Variable domain in full (rest from reference TRBV7-9 and TRBJ1-1): DTGVSQNPRHKITKRGQNVTFRCDPISEHNRLYWYRQTLGQGPEFLTYFQNEAQLEKSRLLSDRFSAERPKGSFSTLEIQRTEQGDSAMYLCASRGSGIRDRKNTEAFFGQGTRLTVV.

This clonotype was detected many times. This chain joins TRBV6-6 and TRBJ2-2; 12 nucleotides match TRBD2. CDR3 length equals 17 residues. V was pared by 2 bases and J by 5 bases, with 6 bases of the junction left unmatched. The germline V gene encodes CDR1 MNHNY and CDR2 SVGAGI (reference sequence). The DNA of the CDR3 is TGTGCCAGCAGTTACCCTAGCGGGAGGGTGTGGACCGGGGAGCTGTTTTTT. This gives the protein CASSYPSGRVWTGELFF.